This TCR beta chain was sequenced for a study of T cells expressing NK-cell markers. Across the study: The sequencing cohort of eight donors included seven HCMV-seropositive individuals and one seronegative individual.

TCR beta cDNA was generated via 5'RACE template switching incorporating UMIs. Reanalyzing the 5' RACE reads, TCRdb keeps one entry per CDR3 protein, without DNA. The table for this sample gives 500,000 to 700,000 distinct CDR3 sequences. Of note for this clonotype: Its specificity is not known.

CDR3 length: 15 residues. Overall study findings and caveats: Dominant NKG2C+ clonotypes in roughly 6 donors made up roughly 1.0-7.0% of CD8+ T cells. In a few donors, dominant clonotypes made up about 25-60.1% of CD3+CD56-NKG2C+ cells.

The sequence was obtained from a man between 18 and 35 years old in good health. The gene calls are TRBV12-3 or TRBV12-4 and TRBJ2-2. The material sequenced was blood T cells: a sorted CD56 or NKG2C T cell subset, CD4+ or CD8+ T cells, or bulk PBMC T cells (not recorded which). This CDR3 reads CASSLGPSTSGELFF.